The 16 T cell receptor beta chains in this list originate from one sample, sequenced in a study of T cell responses to AZD1222 COVID-19 vaccine. Assay: immunoSEQ multiplex PCR; the TCRdb copy retains only in-frame clones and omits some. The sample contains about 170,000 clones, roughly nine tenths of which appear only once. The sequencing used peripheral blood, collected on day 0 of AZD1222 vaccination. These receptors were obtained from an adult in good health.

This sequence joins TRBV21-1 and TRBJ2-7; the D call in the table, TRBD2, was not verified against the DNA. TRBV21-1 has pseudogene status. The CDR3 is made up of 12 amino acids. CDR3: CASSTTGYEQYF. CDR3 DNA: TGTGCCAGCAGCACGACGGGCTACGAGCAGTACTTC.

The chain links TRBV7-9 to TRBJ2-7; D is perhaps TRBD1 or TRBD2 (6 bases each). The CDR3 sequence is 13 residues long. Germline V gene lookup returns CDR1 SEHNR and CDR2 FQNEAQ (reference sequence). The V end was cut by 1 base, the J end by 6 bases, with 10 bases between. In DNA, the CDR3 is TGTGCCAGCAGCTTAGTCTCGGGGGCCGAGCAGTACTTC. Its protein product is CASSLVSGAEQYF. Drawing the rest from reference TRBV7-9 and TRBJ2-7, the complete variable domain is DTGVSQNPRHKITKRGQNVTFRCDPISEHNRLYWYRQTLGQGPEFLTYFQNEAQLEKSRLLSDRFSAERPKGSFSTLEIQRTEQGDSAMYLCASSLVSGAEQYFGPGTRLTVT.

V usage is TRBV6-5 and J usage is TRBJ1-3; 8 bases match TRBD1. CDR1 is MNHEY, CDR2 SVGAGI, per germline. The length of the CDR3 is 15 residues. Trimming took 4 bases from V and 0 from J; bases not matched to a gene: 2. The CDR3 DNA follows: TGTGCCAGCAGTTTGGACAGGGCCTCTGGAAACACCATATATTTT. Translated, it gives CASSLDRASGNTIYF.

V usage is TRBV7-9 and J usage is TRBJ2-1, with 9 positions matching TRBD2. Unmatched junction bases numbered 6, after V lost 1 base and J lost 5 bases. The CDR3 spans 16 residues. The germline CDR1 and CDR2 sequences are SEHNR and FQNEAQ (reference sequence). The CDR3 DNA sequence: TGTGCCAGCAGCTTAGAGCCTAGCGGGAAACACAATGAGCAGTTCTTC. Translation: CASSLEPSGKHNEQFF.

In this sample, this clone turned up a few times. V gene TRBV6-5 combines with J gene TRBJ1-4, with D uncertain. Germline CDR1 reads MNHEY; CDR2 reads SVGAGI. This CDR3 region has 15 residues. Trimming took off 6 bases at V and 4 bases at J, with 15 bases between the two ends. In DNA form, the CDR3 reads TGTGCCAGCAGCCCATGGGGTCACGGTAATGAAAAACTGTTTTTT. It encodes CASSPWGHGNEKLFF.

This clone was seen once. The V gene is TRBV13, the J gene TRBJ1-4, with 7 bases matching TRBD1. Germline CDR1 is PRHDT and CDR2 is FYEKMQ (reference sequence). The CDR3 loop spans 14 amino acids. With V trimmed by 3 bases and J by 8 bases, 6 bases remained unmatched. CDR3: CASSLRQGREKLFF. CDR3 nucleotide sequence: TGTGCCAGCAGCTTGAGACAGGGTCGGGAAAAACTGTTTTTT. Variable domain in full (rest from reference TRBV13 and TRBJ1-4): AAGVIQSPRHLIKEKRETATLKCYPIPRHDTVYWYQQGPGQDPQFLISFYEKMQSDKGSIPDRFSAQQFSDYHSELNMSSLELGDSALYFCASSLRQGREKLFFGSGTQLSVL.

This sequence joins TRBV18 and TRBJ2-3; TRBD2 matches 8 bases. The length of the CDR3 is 15 residues. Looked up from germline, CDR1 is KGHSH and CDR2 is LQKENI. Trimming at V came to 6 bases and at J to 5 bases, leaving 10 bases not matched to a gene. The DNA of the CDR3 is TGTGCCAGCTCCCCAGGGACTAGAAATAGAGATACGCAGTATTTT. Protein product: CASSPGTRNRDTQYF.

This clone has a handful of counts. The CDR3 DNA is TGTGCCAGCAGCCTACAAAATCAGCCCCAGCATTTT. It yields the protein CASSLQNQPQHF. The chain joins TRBV2 to TRBJ1-5, with no clear D. The V gene lost 6 bases and the J gene lost 4 bases, with 7 bases spanning the gap. This CDR3 region has 12 residues. CDR1 SNHLY and CDR2 FYNNEI come from the germline V gene.

Only one count was recorded for this clone. The chain combines TRBV19 with TRBJ1-1; D gene uncertain. The V end lost 3 bases, the J end lost 3 bases, and 17 bases lay between the germline ends. CDR1 and CDR2 from the germline V gene are LNHDA and SQIVND (reference sequence). The CDR3 runs to 16 residues. The CDR3 DNA reads TGTGCCAGTAGTATTAGACTGGGGATTGGGTACACTGAAGCTTTCTTT. This encodes CASSIRLGIGYTEAFF.

The chain links TRBV14 to TRBJ2-3, with D maybe TRBD1 (5 bases). Germline V gives CDR1 SGHDN, CDR2 FVKESK. With 0 bases removed from V and 4 bases from J, the gap between germline ends came to 8 bases. The CDR3 loop spans 14 amino acids. For the CDR3, the DNA is TGTGCCAGCAGCCAAGATAGGGGCCCAGATACGCAGTATTTT. This codes for CASSQDRGPDTQYF. Full variable domain (remainder filled in from reference TRBV14 and TRBJ2-3): EAGVTQFPSHSVIEKGQTVTLRCDPISGHDNLYWYRRVMGKEIKFLLHFVKESKQDESGMPNNRFLAERTGGTYSTLKVQPAELEDSGVYFCASSQDRGPDTQYFGPGTRLTVL.

V usage is TRBV27 and J usage is TRBJ2-7, with a weak D call TRBD2 (7 bases). V lost 2 bases and J 5 bases, leaving 16 bases between the germline ends. The CDR3 is 15 amino acids. Per the germline V gene, CDR1 is MNHEY and CDR2 is SMNVEV (reference sequence). CDR3 bases: TGTGCCAGCAGTTTAAGGGGGAGGGGTTTTCACGAGCAGTACTTC. Translated: CASSLRGRGFHEQYF.

The table lists this clone with a count of one. The V call is TRBV19, the J call TRBJ2-3; D not certain. V shed 3 bases and J shed 2 bases, with 12 bases lying between them. The CDR3 has 15 amino acids. Per the germline V gene, CDR1 is LNHDA and CDR2 is SQIVND (reference sequence). The CDR3 bases are TGTGCCAGTAGTATCCTCGACCAACCCACAGATACGCAGTATTTT. Translation: CASSILDQPTDTQYF. Using reference TRBV19 and TRBJ2-3 for the parts outside the CDR3, the full variable domain is DGGITQSPKYLFRKEGQNVTLSCEQNLNHDAMYWYRQDPGQGLRLIYYSQIVNDFQKGDIAEGYSVSREKKESFPLTVTSAQKNPTAFYLCASSILDQPTDTQYFGPGTRLTVL.

This clone was recorded once. This sequence joins TRBV15 and TRBJ2-3; D may correspond to TRBD1 or TRBD2 (5 bases each). The germline V gene has CDR1 LNHNV and CDR2 YYDKDF (reference sequence). The V and J ends lost 1 base and 2 bases respectively, with 10 bases between them. The CDR3 is made up of 15 amino acids. The CDR3 is CATSRAPGPTDTQYF. DNA of the CDR3: TGTGCCACCAGCAGAGCGCCGGGACCCACAGATACGCAGTATTTT. Full variable domain (rest looked up from reference TRBV15 and TRBJ2-3): DAMVIQNPRYQVTQFGKPVTLSCSQTLNHNVMYWYQQKSSQAPKLLFHYYDKDFNNEADTPDNFQSRRPNTSFCFLDIRSPGLGDTAMYLCATSRAPGPTDTQYFGPGTRLTVL.

The chain employs TRBV10-3 and TRBJ2-7; 7 nucleotides line up with TRBD1. V gave up 8 bases and J gave up 2 bases; unmatched junction bases: 3. The CDR3 loop spans 12 amino acids. Per the germline V gene, CDR1 is ENHRY and CDR2 is SYGVKD. This chain's CDR3 is CAIGDSPYEQYF. CDR3 in DNA: TGTGCCATCGGGGACAGTCCCTACGAGCAGTACTTC.

Only one count was recorded for this clone. The genes are TRBV5-1 and TRBJ2-3; a weak D match, TRBD2 (5 bases). Germline-derived CDR1 and CDR2 are SGHRS and YFSETQ. With 4 bases removed from V and 6 bases from J, the gap between germline ends came to 12 bases. CDR3 length: 13 amino acids. The DNA for the CDR3 is TGCGCCAGCAGCCCGGGTAGGAGGGATACGCAGTATTTT. Translating gives CASSPGRRDTQYF.

The chain recombines TRBV30 with TRBJ1-6; 8 bases agree with TRBD1. V dropped 3 bases and J dropped 6; count of bases not matched to a gene: 13. The germline V gene has CDR1 GTSNPN and CDR2 SVGIG (reference sequence). The CDR3 is 17 residues long. This chain's CDR3 is CAWRESDRAFVNSPLHF. The CDR3 DNA reads TGTGCCTGGAGGGAGTCGGACAGGGCGTTCGTTAATTCACCCCTCCACTTT.